This T cell receptor beta chain was identified in a study of cytomegalovirus exposure and HLA in healthy donors. Study-wide results and caveats: What a later analysis showed was that several of the most significant clusters appeared linked to common viral pathogens.

While unrecorded immune exposures were likely, the donors were nominally healthy when sampled. In regard to this clone: Its antigen is as yet unknown.

Trimming cost V 0 bases and J 7 bases, with 12 bases left between them. The CDR3 runs 15 residues. The V gene's germline CDR1 is MNHEY and CDR2 SMNVEV (reference sequence). PCR employed 60 Vbeta and 13 Jbeta primers. TCRdb's copy holds only in-frame clones and misses some; the assay was immunoSEQ multiplex PCR. This sample has roughly 130,000 clones, with 80% found just once. The sample taken for sequencing was PBMCs. The chain recombines TRBV27 with TRBJ1-4, with no clear D. The origin of this receptor is a man in his forties or fifties in good health and CMV-seronegative. This chain's CDR3 is CASSLSNQVGEKLFF. The CDR3 DNA reads TGTGCCAGCAGTTTATCGAACCAGGTTGGTGAAAAACTGTTTTTT. The full variable domain, completed using reference TRBV27 and TRBJ1-4, is EAQVTQNPRYLITVTGKKLTVTCSQNMNHEYMSWYRQDPGLGLRQIYYSMNVEVTDKGDVPEGYKVSRKEKRNFPLILESPSPNQTSLYFCASSLSNQVGEKLFFGSGTQLSVL.